Here is one TCR beta chain with its context. This PCR relied on a set of 60 Vbeta primers and 13 Jbeta primers. Measured with immunoSEQ multiplex PCR; TCRdb has only the in-frame clones, and not every one. This table has some 170,000 clones, around 80% appearing once. This record comes from a study of cytomegalovirus exposure and HLA in healthy donors. With 6 bases clipped from V and 4 bases from J, the junction kept 6 bases outside the gene matches. Germline loops: CDR1 MNHEY, CDR2 SVGAGI. The CDR3 is 14 amino acids. As for the donors, each was a healthy bone marrow donor. Donors were ostensibly healthy at sampling, although undocumented immune exposures were probable.

The source of this sequence is a woman aged 30 to 39 in good health and CMV-seropositive. The chain links TRBV6-5 to TRBJ2-1; TRBD1 matches at 7 bases. The sequenced sample was PBMCs. This CDR3 reads CASRQDRAYNEQFF. CDR3 nucleotides: TGTGCCAGCAGACAAGACAGGGCTTACAATGAGCAGTTCTTC.